The entry below describes one T cell receptor (beta chain). The data belong to a study of cytomegalovirus exposure and HLA in healthy donors. The CDR3 has 17 amino acids. Germline V gene sequence: CDR1 SGHAT, CDR2 FQNNGV. The trim removed 0 bases at V and 2 bases at J, leaving 10 bases unmatched. It was the 120-subject validation cohort, separate from the roughly 700-subject first cohort, to which the donors belonged. Clones were read by immunoSEQ multiplex PCR, and TCRdb kept only the in-frame ones, dropping some. Of 150,000 to 200,000 clones in the sample, 87% are singletons; the top ten hold roughly 1.4%.

The rearrangement links TRBV11-2 to TRBJ2-7; 7 bases line up with TRBD2. The sequenced material came from PBMCs. The clonotype was recovered from a woman aged 25 to 39 in good health and CMV-seronegative. CDR3 sequence (DNA): TGTGCCAGCAGCTTAGATCGGGGGGTTATCCCTCCCTACGAGCAGTACTTC. This translates into CASSLDRGVIPPYEQYF.